Listed below are T cell receptor beta chains from one sample, sequenced in a study of cytomegalovirus exposure and HLA in healthy donors. Sequencing used immunoSEQ multiplex PCR; TCRdb keeps in-frame clones, though not all of them. Of roughly 140,000 clones listed, roughly nine tenths were seen once; the top ten hold around 3.4%. Sequences were obtained from PBMCs. These receptors all stem from a woman between 18 and 30 years old in good health and CMV-seropositive. The CDR3 runs from the conserved cysteine through the conserved F or W. D genes are given only for firm matches. Where a row states a size, it is once, few, many or the class of an expanded clone; other rows omit it.

clone_size	v_call	d_call	j_call	cdr3_nt	cdr3_aa
once	TRBV13	TRBD2	TRBJ2-7	TGTGCCAGCAGCCCGGGAGGTTTCGGCCCCTACGAGCAGTACTTC	CASSPGGFGPYEQYF
NA	TRBV10-3	NA	TRBJ2-1	TGTGCCATCAGTGAGTGCGACACCCCCCTCTGCGAGCAGTTCTTC	CAISECDTPLCEQFF
NA	TRBV7-9	NA	TRBJ2-7	TGTGCCAGCAGCTTAGGCACAGGCTACGAGCAGTACTTC	CASSLGTGYEQYF
once	TRBV7-2	TRBD2	TRBJ2-7	TGTGCCAGCAGCTCCCGGTGGGGGGGTGGATACGAGCAGTACTTC	CASSSRWGGGYEQYF
NA	TRBV25-1	NA	TRBJ2-7	TGTGCCAGCAGTCATTTTGGGGGGACGTCAACCTACGAGCAGTACTTC	CASSHFGGTSTYEQYF
NA	TRBV7-9	NA	TRBJ1-3	TGTGCCAGCAGCCTCGGACTATCTAAAGCTGGAAACACCATATATTTT	CASSLGLSKAGNTIYF
NA	TRBV15	NA	TRBJ1-3	TGTGCCACCAGCAGGTCTCTCTCTGGAAACACCATATATTTT	CATSRSLSGNTIYF
once	TRBV5-1	NA	TRBJ2-1	TGCGCCAGCAGCCAAGACAGCTACAATGAGCAGTTCTTC	CASSQDSYNEQFF
NA	TRBV11-3	TRBD1	TRBJ1-1	TGTGCCAGCAGCTTAGCGATCACAGGGGCTCAGAACACTGAAGCTTTCTTT	CASSLAITGAQNTEAFF
NA	TRBV2	NA	TRBJ1-2	TGTGCCAGCAGTGAAGCGGCGGGCCTAAGCGGCTACACCTTC	CASSEAAGLSGYTF
NA	TRBV2	TRBD2	TRBJ2-1	TGTGCCAGCAGCGGCGGGACTAGCCACAATGAGCAGTTCTTC	CASSGGTSHNEQFF
NA	TRBV7-8	TRBD1	TRBJ1-2	TGTGCCAGCAGCTTAGACGGGGACAGGGCAGGAAGCTACACCTTC	CASSLDGDRAGSYTF
NA	TRBV5-1	NA	TRBJ2-3	TGCGCCAGCAGCTTGGTGGAGCGGACTACAGATACGCAGTATTTT	CASSLVERTTDTQYF
NA	TRBV2	TRBD1	TRBJ1-2	TGTGCCAGCAGCGAGCCGACAGGGGATTCTGGCTACACCTTC	CASSEPTGDSGYTF
NA	TRBV4-1	NA	TRBJ2-5	TGCGCCAGCAGCCAAGATCTGCCAGGGGAAGAGACCCAGTACTTC	CASSQDLPGEETQYF
NA	TRBV6-5	TRBD2	TRBJ2-7	TGTGCCAGCAGTTTGCGGGAGTCCTACGAGCAGTACTTC	CASSLRESYEQYF
once	TRBV7-6	NA	TRBJ2-3	TGTGCCAGCAGCTTAGCAGGGGCAGATACGCAGTATTTT	CASSLAGADTQYF
NA	TRBV11-1	TRBD2	TRBJ2-1	TGTGCCAGCAGACATACCGGGACTAGCAATGAGCAGTTCTTC	CASRHTGTSNEQFF
NA	TRBV30	TRBD1	TRBJ2-7	TGTGCCTGGGAGCAGCCGGGACAGGGCTGGTACGAGCAGTACTTC	CAWEQPGQGWYEQYF
NA	TRBV6-5	NA	TRBJ2-5	TGTGCCAGCAGTTACACGGGGTTGCAAGAGACCCAGTACTTC	CASSYTGLQETQYF
NA	TRBV27	NA	TRBJ1-2	TGTGCCAGCAGTTTATTCGGGGGTGGGTATGGCTACACCTTC	CASSLFGGGYGYTF
NA	TRBV6-4	TRBD1	TRBJ1-1	TGTGCCCCAGGGGGGTACACTGAAGCTTTCTTT	CAPGGYTEAFF
NA	TRBV9	TRBD2	TRBJ2-2	TGTGCCAGCAGCGTAGGACCACTAGCGCAGACCGGGGAGCTGTTTTTT	CASSVGPLAQTGELFF
once	TRBV7-9	NA	TRBJ1-1	TGTGCCAGCAGCTTAAACGTACCGAGAGCGGGAACTGAAGCTTTCTTT	CASSLNVPRAGTEAFF
NA	TRBV5-4	TRBD2	TRBJ2-7	TGTGCCAGCAGCTTGGTTCCTAGCGGGAGTGCGTACGAGCAGTACTTC	CASSLVPSGSAYEQYF
NA	TRBV28	TRBD1	TRBJ2-7	TGTGCCAGCAGTCGCCCGGGACAGGGGTACGAGCAGTACTTC	CASSRPGQGYEQYF
NA	TRBV9	TRBD2	TRBJ2-7	TGTGCCAGCAGCGACCGACTAGCGGGAGAGGAGCAGTACTTC	CASSDRLAGEEQYF
once	TRBV27	NA	TRBJ2-1	TGTGCCAGCAGGGAAACAGGGAGATATGAGCAGTTCTTC	CASRETGRYEQFF
few	TRBV10-2	TRBD1	TRBJ2-7	TGCGCCAGCGGGGACAGGGAGGTCTACGAGCAGTACTTC	CASGDREVYEQYF
NA	TRBV12-5	TRBD1	TRBJ2-2	TGTGCTAGTGGTTCGGGGACAGCCATTACCCTAAACACCGGGGAGCTGTTTTTT	CASGSGTAITLNTGELFF
NA	TRBV5-1	NA	TRBJ2-3	TGCGCCAGCAGCCCGGGGTGGGCCTGGGATACGCAGTATTTT	CASSPGWAWDTQYF
NA	TRBV7-3	TRBD1	TRBJ2-1	TGTGCCAGCAGCTTATCTGGGACAGGGGCCTACAATGAGCAGTTCTTC	CASSLSGTGAYNEQFF
NA	TRBV5-1	TRBD2	TRBJ2-3	TGCGCCAGCAGCCCTCTACTAGCGGGGGGGTCAGATACGCAGTATTTT	CASSPLLAGGSDTQYF
NA	TRBV27	TRBD1	TRBJ1-5	TGTGCCAGCAGAGCAACAGGGGAGCGTCAGCCCCAGCATTTT	CASRATGERQPQHF
once	TRBV7-2	TRBD1	TRBJ1-5	TGTGCCAGCAGCCGGGACAGCGATCAGCCCCAGCATTTT	CASSRDSDQPQHF
NA	TRBV5-1	NA	TRBJ2-1	TGCGCCAGCAGCTTGTGGCAGGGTGTTGGGAATGAGCAGTTCTTC	CASSLWQGVGNEQFF